The 6 T cell receptor beta chains listed next were all sequenced from one sample in a study of response to subunit inactivated influenza vaccine. Using its own MiXCR run on the RT-PCR reads, TCRdb lists one record per CDR3 protein. Of about 170,000 distinct CDR3 sequences in the sample, 10% to 15% were seen once. A further study also used this sample, focusing on T cells expressing NK-cell markers. That paper adds: 5'RACE template switching with UMIs produced the TCR beta cDNA.

The specimen was CD8+ T cells sorted from PBMCs, collected 11 to 12 days after vaccination. Receptor source: a man between 50 and 59 years old who received an inactivated influenza vaccine.

This clonotype appeared many times. The rearrangement links TRBV28 to TRBJ2-1; 10 nucleotides align to TRBD2. The germline CDR1 and CDR2 sequences are MDHEN and SYDVKM. CDR3 length: 16 amino acids. The ends lost 6 bases at V and 15 bases at J; junction bases unmatched: 20. The CDR3 DNA reads as TGTGCCAGCAGCCCTAGAGGGCTAGCGGGGGATCACGGAGGGTTCTTC. Its translation: CASSPRGLAGDHGGFF. The full variable domain, its missing parts supplied by reference TRBV28 and TRBJ2-1, is DVKVTQSSRYLVKRTGEKVFLECVQDMDHENMFWYRQDPGLGLRLIYFSYDVKMKEKGDIPEGYSVSREKKERFSLILESASTNQTSMYLCASSPRGLAGDHGGFFGPGTRLTVL.

The V call is TRBV4-2, the J call TRBJ1-1; no reliable D call. Trimming cost V 0 bases and J 2 bases, with 7 bases left between them. The CDR3 loop spans 14 amino acids. Looked up from germline, CDR1 is LGHNA and CDR2 is YNFKEQ. CDR3 sequence reads: CASSQEIVNTEAFF. The CDR3 DNA follows: TGTGCCAGCAGCCAAGAAATAGTTAACACTGAAGCTTTCTTT.

Notes on this clonotype: A much larger clone differs from this one at a single base, so this may be a read error. V usage is TRBV7-9 and J usage is TRBJ2-1; maybe TRBD1 (6 bases). This CDR3 contains 17 residues. CDR1 SEHNR and CDR2 FQNEAQ come from the germline V gene (reference sequence). The V end was cut by 5 bases, the J end by 3 bases, with 20 bases between. This CDR3 reads CASSPPSGGHGYNEQFF. The DNA for the CDR3 is TGTGCCAGCAGCCCCCCATCTGGGGGACACGGCTACAATGAGCAGTTCTTC.

This clonotype has only a few counts. V is TRBV5-4 and J is TRBJ2-1, with 12 nucleotides matching TRBD2. Germline V lookup: CDR1 SGHNT, CDR2 YYREEE (reference sequence). V lost 3 bases, J lost 9 bases, and 25 bases stayed unmatched. The CDR3 totals 21 residues. Here the CDR3 reads CASSSKPLVVLAGGESGEQFF. The DNA of the CDR3 is TGTGCCAGCAGCTCCAAACCCCTCGTTGTGCTAGCGGGAGGGGAATCGGGTGAGCAGTTCTTC.

Only a few counts were recorded for this clonotype. J is TRBJ2-3 and V is TRBV9, with 9 bases identical to TRBD2. Per the germline V gene, CDR1 is SGDLS and CDR2 is YYNGEE. V lost 3 bases to trimming and J lost 3 bases; unmatched junction nucleotides: 5. This CDR3 contains 15 residues. The CDR3: CASSARTSGTDTQYF. The CDR3 nucleotides are TGTGCCAGCAGCGCGAGAACTAGCGGGACAGATACGCAGTATTTT.

This clonotype was seen only a few times. This rearrangement joins TRBV4-2 to TRBJ2-3, with TRBD2 as a possible D gene (5 bases). Germline V gene lookup returns CDR1 LGHNA and CDR2 YNFKEQ. The V gene lost 1 base and the J gene lost 4 bases, with 15 bases spanning the gap. The CDR3 is made up of 16 amino acids. The CDR3 loop is CASSQAASSSPDTQYF. The DNA for the CDR3 is TGTGCCAGCAGCCAAGCCGCGTCTAGCTCCCCAGATACGCAGTATTTT.